This section outlines one T cell receptor beta chain sequence together with its context. What it binds is unknown. The entry originates in a study of T cells in Graves' hyperthyroidism and ophthalmopathy. Findings and caveats of the study: Blood shared most expanded thyroid clonotypes above 0.001.

There are 14 residues in the CDR3. Germline V gene sequence: CDR1 SGHTA, CDR2 FQGNSA. The ends were cut back, 1 base at V and 1 base at J, with 7 bases in the middle. RNA transcripts were the template for amplifying TCR beta CDR3 regions. A set of HTBI primers served as the primers for a first-round RT-PCR of the TCR CDR3. TCRdb passed the multiplex PCR reads through MiXCR, listing each CDR3 protein once. This table has roughly 240,000 distinct CDR3 sequences, roughly 22% appearing once. The chain employs TRBV7-2 and TRBJ2-5; D is undetermined. Specimen: blood. This TCR was recovered from a woman in her thirties or forties with Graves' ophthalmopathy. The CDR3 protein is CASSLVTAQETQYF. The CDR3 nucleotides read TGTGCCAGCAGCTTAGTTACAGCCCAAGAGACCCAGTACTTC.